The 29 T cell receptor beta chains presented below share a single source sample, sequenced in a study of T cell responses to AZD1222 COVID-19 vaccine. Produced via immunoSEQ multiplex PCR; TCRdb's table is partial and in-frame only. Of 75,000 to 100,000 clones listed, 90% to 95% are singletons. The sequenced sample was peripheral blood, obtained on day 0 of AZD1222 vaccination. Receptors were obtained from an adult in good health.

The chain combines TRBV30 with TRBJ2-1, with TRBD1 matching 9 bases. The CDR3 is 14 residues long. In germline, CDR1 is GTSNPN, CDR2 SVGIG (reference sequence). The J segment lost 6 bases and the V segment lost 5 bases, leaving 8 bases of the junction unmatched. CDR3 sequence reads: CAWDPGTGPNEQFF. CDR3 coding DNA: TGTGCCTGGGACCCCGGGACAGGGCCCAATGAGCAGTTCTTC.

The chain is built from TRBV11-1 and TRBJ1-5, with TRBD1 matching 8 bases. From germline, CDR1 is SGHAT and CDR2 FQDESV (reference sequence). The CDR3 has 14 amino acids. V gave up 7 bases and J gave up 2 bases; unmatched junction bases: 4. DNA for the CDR3: TGTGCCAGCACAACAGGGGGGGGCAATCAGCCCCAGCATTTT. Protein: CASTTGGGNQPQHF.

The genes are TRBV4-1 and TRBJ2-3; no definite D call. Per germline, CDR1 MGHRA and CDR2 YSYEKL. V was shortened by 1 base and J by 1 base, with 9 bases between the two germline ends. This CDR3 has 15 residues. The CDR3 DNA follows: TGCGCCAGCAGCCAAGTTCGGTCTGGCACAGATACGCAGTATTTT. Translating it yields CASSQVRSGTDTQYF.

The table lists this clone with a count of one. The J gene is TRBJ2-3, the V gene TRBV9; D is uncertain. Between the trimmed V and J ends, which lost 0 bases and 6 bases, there was a span of 8 bases. This CDR3 has 13 residues. CDR1 is SGDLS and CDR2 is YYNGEE in the germline V gene. As DNA, the CDR3 is TGTGCCAGCAGCGTAGGGATTGGGGATACGCAGTATTTT. It encodes CASSVGIGDTQYF.

This clone came up once. The chain is built from TRBV7-8 and TRBJ2-1, with D possibly matching TRBD2 (6 bases). There are 14 residues in the CDR3. CDR1 and CDR2 (germline): SGHVS, FQNEAQ. V shed 5 bases and J shed 9 bases, with 17 bases lying between them. CDR3 loop: CASSRAGRTAEQFF. The CDR3 bases are TGTGCCAGCAGCCGAGCGGGTAGGACTGCTGAGCAGTTCTTC.

V is TRBV7-2 and J is TRBJ2-2; 8 bases align to TRBD1. The CDR3 runs 16 residues. Losses at the gene ends were 1 base for V and 5 bases for J; bases not matched to a gene: 6. Germline lookup yields CDR1 SGHTA and CDR2 FQGNSA. The CDR3 DNA reads TGTGCCAGCAGCTTAGACCCAGGGGGCAGGACCGGGGAGCTGTTTTTT. Its protein product is CASSLDPGGRTGELFF.

This clone showed up just once. The chain links TRBV14 to TRBJ2-1, with a tentative D call TRBD1 (6 bases). CDR1 and CDR2 from the germline V gene are SGHDN and FVKESK. This CDR3 region has 17 residues. Between the trimmed V and J ends, which lost 4 bases and 4 bases, there was a span of 20 bases. The CDR3 here is CASSLVTGRTVYNEQFF. The CDR3 DNA sequence: TGTGCCAGCAGCCTTGTCACCGGTCGGACAGTATACAATGAGCAGTTCTTC.

This clone was counted only a few times. V usage is TRBV20-1 and J usage is TRBJ1-3, with D maybe TRBD1 (5 bases). The CDR3 runs to 14 residues. The germline V gene encodes CDR1 DFQATT and CDR2 SNEGSKA (reference sequence). Trimming took 3 bases from V and 8 from J, leaving 17 bases between them. CDR3 loop: CSASLDRGGYTIYF. The CDR3 DNA is TGCAGTGCTAGTCTCGACAGAGGCGGGTACACCATATATTTT.

This clone has only a few counts. This chain links TRBV19 with TRBJ2-7; 9 bases agree with TRBD1. This CDR3 comprises 14 residues. Germline V lookup: CDR1 LNHDA, CDR2 SQIVND (reference sequence). Trimming at V came to 4 bases and at J to 2 bases, leaving 3 bases not matched to a gene. The CDR3 sequence is CASSRGQGPYEQYF. The CDR3 region has the DNA TGTGCCAGTAGTAGGGGACAGGGTCCCTACGAGCAGTACTTC.

The chain couples TRBV18 to TRBJ1-2; weak D call: TRBD1 (5 bases). V dropped 0 bases and J dropped 4 bases, with 18 bases sitting between them. CDR3 length: 17 residues. Germline V gene sequence: CDR1 KGHSH, CDR2 LQKENI. The CDR3: CASSPPGRERQVYGYTF. The CDR3 DNA reads TGTGCCAGCTCACCACCCGGCAGGGAGCGTCAGGTCTATGGCTACACCTTC.

The chain carries TRBV30 and TRBJ1-1; perhaps TRBD1 as D (5 bases). Germline CDR1 reads GTSNPN; CDR2 reads SVGIG (reference sequence). V shed 2 bases and J shed 1 base, with 8 bases lying between them. The CDR3 is 13 residues long. CDR3: CAWSWGPNTEAFF. In DNA form, the CDR3 reads TGTGCCTGGAGTTGGGGACCGAACACTGAAGCTTTCTTT.

This clone showed up just a few times. The chain uses TRBV7-2 and TRBJ2-2; 7 positions agree with TRBD2. Per germline, CDR1 SGHTA and CDR2 FQGNSA. J was trimmed by 4 bases and V by 1 base; bases with no gene match: 9. The CDR3 length is 17 residues. CDR3 region: CASSLVTAGVGTGELFF. The DNA of the CDR3 is TGTGCCAGCAGCTTAGTGACGGCGGGAGTAGGCACCGGGGAGCTGTTTTTT. The complete variable domain, with remaining parts taken from reference TRBV7-2 and TRBJ2-2, reads GAGVSQSPSNKVTEKGKDVELRCDPISGHTALYWYRQSLGQGLEFLIYFQGNSAPDKSGLPSDRFSAERTGGSVSTLTIQRTQQEDSAVYLCASSLVTAGVGTGELFFGEGSRLTVL.

The count of this clone is one. The gene calls are TRBV10-3 and TRBJ2-5; TRBD1 agrees at 7 bases. After removal of 3 bases from V and 4 bases from J, the junction contained 8 bases not matched to a gene. This CDR3 contains 15 residues. In germline, CDR1 is ENHRY, CDR2 SYGVKD. As DNA, the CDR3 is TGTGCCATCAGTGAAGCTGACAGGGCGGCAGAGACCCAGTACTTC. Amino acid sequence: CAISEADRAAETQYF.

The chain recombines TRBV7-2 with TRBJ1-4, with D perhaps TRBD1 (6 bases). Trimming took 4 bases from V and 14 from J, leaving 29 bases between them. This CDR3 has 17 residues. Looked up from germline, CDR1 is SGHTA and CDR2 is FQGNSA. The DNA of the CDR3 is TGTGCCAGCAGCTCTAGTCCCCTTACAGGGCTAATGAAGGGGCTGTTTTTT. Its protein product is CASSSSPLTGLMKGLFF. Supplemented by reference TRBV7-2 and TRBJ1-4, the full variable domain reads GAGVSQSPSNKVTEKGKDVELRCDPISGHTALYWYRQSLGQGLEFLIYFQGNSAPDKSGLPSDRFSAERTGGSVSTLTIQRTQQEDSAVYLCASSSSPLTGLMKGLFFGSGTQLSVL.

V is TRBV28 and J is TRBJ2-7; 11 nucleotides line up with TRBD1. The CDR3 is made up of 15 amino acids. Germline V CDR1 and CDR2: MDHEN, SYDVKM. V trimming: 6 bases; J trimming: 6 bases; junction bases outside the gene matches: 10. In nucleotides, the CDR3 is TGTGCCAGCAGAACCAGCGGACAGGGGGCGGGCGAGCAGTACTTC. Translated: CASRTSGQGAGEQYF.

This chain links TRBV6-1 with TRBJ1-2; D gene ambiguous. This CDR3 is built from 14 residues. CDR1 and CDR2 (germline): MNHNS, SASEGT. Trimming removed 0 bases at V and 4 bases at J, with 9 bases between. CDR3 coding DNA: TGTGCCAGCAGTGAAGCTGAGTCAAGCTATGGCTACACCTTC. Its protein is CASSEAESSYGYTF.

Here the CDR3 reads CASSLSGDSPLHF. CDR3 DNA sequence: TGTGCCAGCAGCTTGAGCGGAGATTCACCCCTCCACTTT. The chain is built from TRBV5-6 and TRBJ1-6, with unresolved D. The CDR3 runs 13 residues. The ends were cut back, 1 base at V and 8 bases at J, with 7 bases in the middle. The germline V gene encodes CDR1 SGHDT and CDR2 YYEEEE.

The V and J genes are TRBV5-1 and TRBJ2-1, with D maybe TRBD1 (5 bases). V was clipped by 0 bases and J by 0 bases, with 7 bases between them. The CDR3 spans 15 residues. Germline V gene data show CDR1 as SGHRS and CDR2 as YFSETQ. In DNA form, the CDR3 reads TGCGCCAGCAGCTTGGGGGGCCTCTCCTACAATGAGCAGTTCTTC. It specifies CASSLGGLSYNEQFF.

This clone occurred once. The V and J genes are TRBV28 and TRBJ1-2; TRBD1 is a possible D gene (5 bases). V was shortened by 3 bases and J by 5 bases, with 10 bases between the two germline ends. Germline CDR1 MDHEN, CDR2 SYDVKM. There are 13 residues in the CDR3. In nucleotides, the CDR3 is TGTGCCAGCAGTTTGGGGCCCCCGTATGGCTACACCTTC. Amino acids: CASSLGPPYGYTF.

V gene TRBV10-3 combines with J gene TRBJ1-5; the D is unclear. Trimming stripped 4 bases from V and 2 bases from J, with 9 bases between. This CDR3 spans 14 amino acids. Germline-derived CDR1 and CDR2 are ENHRY and SYGVKD. CDR3: CAISAQPGNQPQHF. In nucleotides, the CDR3 is TGTGCCATCAGTGCCCAGCCGGGCAATCAGCCCCAGCATTTT.

The chain couples TRBV7-8 to TRBJ1-5; 7 bases fit TRBD1. The CDR3 loop spans 17 amino acids. V was pared by 0 bases and J by 3 bases, with 8 bases of the junction left unmatched. Germline CDR1 reads SGHVS; CDR2 reads FQNEAQ. For the CDR3, the DNA is TGTGCCAGCAGCTTAGCTGTAGGGGACAGTTACAATCAGCCCCAGCATTTT. This encodes CASSLAVGDSYNQPQHF.

This sequence joins TRBV24-1 and TRBJ2-3; D perhaps matches TRBD2 (5 bases). V was shortened by 10 bases and J by 1 base, with 11 bases between the two germline ends. Germline CDR1 is KGHDR and CDR2 is SFDVKD. This CDR3 region has 13 residues. The CDR3 nucleotides are TGTGCCACGGAGGAACATCGCACAGATACGCAGTATTTT. Encoded protein: CATEEHRTDTQYF.

DNA for the CDR3: TGTGCCACCAGTGACAATTTTGGAGCGGATACGCAGTATTTT. Amino acid sequence: CATSDNFGADTQYF. V gene TRBV24-1 combines with J gene TRBJ2-3; unclear D gene. Germline CDR1 reads KGHDR; CDR2 reads SFDVKD. This CDR3 region has 14 residues. V dropped 4 bases and J dropped 6 bases, with 13 bases sitting between them.

This chain links TRBV9 with TRBJ1-4; no definite D call. Germline CDR1 reads SGDLS; CDR2 reads YYNGEE. V lost 4 bases and J lost 0, with 1 base in between. CDR3 length: 12 amino acids. DNA of the CDR3: TGTGCCAGCAGCTCAACTAATGAAAAACTGTTTTTT. Translated, it gives CASSSTNEKLFF.

This sequence joins TRBV29-1 and TRBJ2-7, with 11 bases matching TRBD2. The germline V gene has CDR1 SQVTM and CDR2 ANQGSEA. V shed 5 bases, J shed 5 bases, and the junction held 14 bases outside the gene matches. The CDR3 has 16 residues. Here the CDR3 DNA reads TGCAGCGTTACTACGTTCGGGACTAGCGGTCCCAACGAGCAGTACTTC. Protein sequence: CSVTTFGTSGPNEQYF.

This clone was found once. V usage is TRBV11-2 and J usage is TRBJ2-1; D may be TRBD2 (6 bases). CDR1 is SGHAT and CDR2 is FQNNGV in the germline V gene. This CDR3 contains 14 residues. V was shortened by 3 bases and J by 5 bases, with 11 bases between the two germline ends. In DNA form, the CDR3 reads TGTGCCAGCAGCTTCCGGACTAACAACAATGAGCAGTTCTTC. Its protein product is CASSFRTNNNEQFF.

The chain employs TRBV18 and TRBJ1-2, with no clear D. CDR3 length: 14 residues. Germline V CDR1 and CDR2: KGHSH, LQKENI. Trimming shortened V by 3 bases and J by 2 bases, and 10 bases separated the two germline ends. Here the CDR3 reads CASSPERKNYGYTF. DNA for the CDR3: TGTGCCAGCTCACCCGAAAGGAAGAACTATGGCTACACCTTC.

In this sample, this clone turned up once. The V gene is TRBV5-5, the J gene TRBJ2-7, with TRBD2 as a possible D gene (5 bases). The CDR3 contains 13 residues. Germline V gene lookup returns CDR1 SGHKS and CDR2 YYEKEE (reference sequence). Trimming left V 3 bases short and J 3 bases short, with 10 bases between. This CDR3 is CASSSYGSYEQYF. The CDR3 DNA follows: TGTGCCAGCAGCTCATATGGGAGCTACGAGCAGTACTTC. The entire variable domain, with the rest obtained from reference TRBV5-5 and TRBJ2-7, is as follows: DAGVTQSPTHLIKTRGQQVTLRCSPISGHKSVSWYQQVLGQGPQFIFQYYEKEERGRGNFPDRFSARQFPNYSSELNVNALLLGDSALYLCASSSYGSYEQYFGPGTRLTVT.

V is TRBV7-6 and J is TRBJ2-1; D gene ambiguous. V was pared by 1 base and J by 6 bases, with 16 bases between. Germline V gene data show CDR1 as SGHVS and CDR2 as FNYEAQ. The CDR3 runs 16 residues. The CDR3 loop reads CASSLGVGTPPNEQFF. CDR3 DNA: TGTGCCAGCAGCTTAGGGGTGGGAACTCCCCCCAATGAGCAGTTCTTC.